Listed here are 25 T cell receptor beta chains from one sample, sequenced in a study of molecular identifiers for immune sequencing clone quantification (dated by TCRdb to 2016 to 2019). Library creation used PCR. The sequencer listed for this sample is Illumina HiSeq 4000. The public reads were run again by TCRdb, first through fastp at Q25 and then through MiXCR, and only productive beta chains were kept. When rows share a CDR3 protein, they turn into one entry using the most common DNA and genes. Within this sample are approximately 500,000 distinct CDR3 sequences, with over 20% of them counted one time only. About 0.8% of the sample is taken by the ten largest. Material for sequencing was naive CD8+ T cells from blood, with Jurkat cell RNA spiked in. The cell subset or site tag for this specimen amounts to: FACS-sorted CD8+CD4-CCR7+CD45RA+ naive T cells. The receptors were gathered from a human donor in good health. Some libraries in this study had Jurkat cell RNA spiked in.

Note on this clonotype: This may arise from a read error, as a much more abundant clone is one base away. V and J are TRBV6-6 and TRBJ2-7; a possible D gene is TRBD2 (5 bases). Germline CDR1 and CDR2: MNHNY and SVGAGI (reference sequence). The CDR3 runs to 13 residues. V was pared by 4 bases and J by 6 bases, with 13 bases between. The CDR3 here is CASSFPGNCEQYF. In DNA form, the CDR3 reads TGTGCCAGCAGTTTCCCCGGGAACTGCGAGCAGTACTTC.

This clonotype was counted a few times. The CDR3: CASSQDRDRTEAFF. The DNA of the CDR3 is TGTGCCAGCAGCCAAGACAGGGATAGGACTGAAGCTTTCTTT. This chain connects TRBV5-4 to TRBJ1-1, with TRBD1 identical over 7 bases. V shed 4 bases and J 5 bases; nucleotides not matched to a gene: 8. CDR3 length: 14 residues. Germline V CDR1 and CDR2: SGHNT, YYREEE (reference sequence).

Remarks on this clonotype: This clone may be a read error of a much larger clone one base away. The chain joins TRBV20-1 to TRBJ2-7, with unresolved D. Trimming stripped 3 bases from V and 2 bases from J, with 11 bases between. The CDR3 runs 13 residues. The germline gives CDR1 DFQATT, CDR2 SNEGSKA (reference sequence). The DNA of the CDR3 is TGCAGTGCTAGGCCTGGGGTCGCCTACGAGCAGTACTTC. Its translation: CSARPGVAYEQYF.

The V call is TRBV18, the J call TRBJ1-1; D call uncertain. The CDR3 runs to 10 residues. Trimming removed 0 bases at V and 11 bases at J, with 4 bases between. The germline V gene has CDR1 KGHSH and CDR2 LQKENI. The DNA of the CDR3 is TGTGCCAGCTCACCACCGGACGCTTTCTTT. Amino acid sequence: CASSPPDAFF. The variable domain in full, completed from reference TRBV18 and TRBJ1-1, reads NAGVMQNPRHLVRRRGQEARLRCSPMKGHSHVYWYRQLPEEGLKFMVYLQKENIIDESGMPKERFSAEFPKEGPSILRIQQVVRGDSAAYFCASSPPDAFFGQGTRLTVV.

The J gene is TRBJ2-1, the V gene TRBV7-9; no definite D call. This CDR3 comprises 13 residues. Germline-derived CDR1 and CDR2 are SEHNR and FQNEAQ (reference sequence). Trimming took off 2 bases at V and 4 bases at J, with 6 bases between the two ends. The chain's CDR3 is CASSLLEYNEQFF. The DNA for the CDR3 is TGTGCCAGCAGCTTACTTGAGTACAATGAGCAGTTCTTC.

With respect to this clonotype: The junction does not match germline at one end; this may be a read error. The chain is built from TRBV19 and TRBJ1-1; the D gene is possibly TRBD1 (5 bases). The CDR3 contains 14 residues. Germline CDR1 reads LNHDA; CDR2 reads SQIVND (reference sequence). The CDR3 spells CVSSYYDGATEAFF. DNA for the CDR3: TGTGTCAGTAGTTACTATGACGGGGCGACTGAAGCTTTCTTT. Together with reference TRBV19 and TRBJ1-1, the CDR3 gives the full variable domain: DGGITQSPKYLFRKEGQNVTLSCEQNLNHDAMYWYRQDPGQGLRLIYYSQIVNDFQKGDIAEGYSVSREKKESFPLTVTSAQKNPTAFYLCVSSYYDGATEAFFGQGTRLTVV.

The genes are TRBV21-1 and TRBJ1-1; the D call TRBD1 from the table was never checked on the DNA. TRBV21-1 counts as a pseudogene. This CDR3 contains 13 residues. CDR3 residues: CASSKVGGREALF. The CDR3, as DNA: TGTGCCAGCAGCAAAGTTGGGGGCCGGGAAGCTCTCTTT.

The genes are TRBV5-8 and TRBJ2-3; 11 bases fit TRBD2. CDR3 size: 19 residues. Germline V gene sequence: CDR1 SGHTS, CDR2 YDEGEE. V lost 0 bases and J lost 0; bases outside the gene matches: 9. The CDR3 DNA is TGTGCCAGCAGCTTGGGGTATAGCGGGAGGGCCCACAGCACAGATACGCAGTATTTT. The encoded protein is CASSLGYSGRAHSTDTQYF.

This clonotype has just a few counts. The chain links TRBV7-9 to TRBJ1-2; the match to TRBD1 covers 7 bases. Germline V CDR1 and CDR2: SEHNR, FQNEAQ (reference sequence). The CDR3 length is 15 residues. Trimming at V came to 5 bases and at J to 7 bases, leaving 13 bases not matched to a gene. The CDR3 is CASSPSGDRSFGYTF. CDR3 DNA: TGTGCCAGCAGCCCCTCAGGGGACAGAAGCTTTGGCTACACCTTC.

This clonotype was seen only a few times. The chain joins TRBV6-5 to TRBJ2-2; the D is unclear. Germline V gene sequence: CDR1 MNHEY, CDR2 SVGAGI. Trimming took 2 bases from V and 5 from J, leaving 12 bases between them. The CDR3 sequence is 15 residues long. CDR3 region: CASSYGLAHTGELFF. The CDR3 bases are TGTGCCAGCAGTTACGGGTTAGCTCATACCGGGGAGCTGTTTTTT.

This sequence joins TRBV4-3 and TRBJ1-3; unclear D gene. CDR3 length equals 16 residues. Germline V lookup: CDR1 LGHNA, CDR2 YSLEER. Trimming left V 0 bases short and J 3 bases short, with 12 bases between. CDR3 loop: CASSQDWGIGGNTIYF. The CDR3 region has the DNA TGCGCCAGCAGCCAAGATTGGGGTATTGGTGGAAACACCATATATTTT.

This clonotype showed up many times. This chain uses TRBV6-2 or TRBV6-3 with TRBJ1-1; D is ambiguous. This CDR3 comprises 12 residues. Looked up from germline, CDR1 is MNHEY and CDR2 is SVGEGT. V was cut by 0 bases and J by 5 bases, with 4 bases left in between. CDR3 in amino acids: CASSYSFTEAFF. The CDR3 nucleotides read TGTGCCAGCAGTTACTCATTTACTGAAGCTTTCTTT.

There are many counts of this clonotype. This chain joins TRBV28 and TRBJ2-5; possibly TRBD1 or TRBD2 for D (5 bases each). The CDR3 runs to 18 residues. Germline assignment: CDR1 MDHEN and CDR2 SYDVKM. With 4 bases removed from V and 1 base from J, the gap between germline ends came to 22 bases. The chain's CDR3 is CASSSSPRGLTVQETQYF. The CDR3 DNA is TGTGCCAGCAGTTCTAGTCCCCGGGGTTTGACAGTCCAAGAGACCCAGTACTTC.

This chain uses TRBV13 with TRBJ2-2, with 8 bases lining up with TRBD1. The CDR3 is 16 residues long. Germline CDR1 is PRHDT and CDR2 is FYEKMQ (reference sequence). V lost 1 base and J lost 3; bases outside the gene matches: 4. The CDR3 bases are TGTGCCAGCAGCTTAGTGACAGGGGTGTACACCGGGGAGCTGTTTTTT. Encoded protein: CASSLVTGVYTGELFF.

The CDR3 region has the DNA TGTGCCAGCACCCCTACGGGGGGGCCCGGGGAGCTGTTTTTT. Translating it yields CASTPTGGPGELFF. The V call is TRBV27, the J call TRBJ2-2; 8 positions agree with TRBD2. Germline V gives CDR1 MNHEY, CDR2 SMNVEV (reference sequence). The CDR3 contains 14 residues. Losses at the gene ends were 7 bases for V and 6 bases for J; bases not matched to a gene: 7.

As for this clonotype: The junction departs from germline at one end; a sequencing error may be responsible. The chain recombines TRBV5-3 with TRBJ2-5, with D tentatively TRBD2 (6 bases). TRBV5-3 counts as an open reading frame of uncertain function. This CDR3 spans 13 amino acids. This CDR3 reads CASSLRAGETQYF. CDR3 in DNA: TGTGCCAGCAGCTTAAGAGCGGGAGAGACCCAGTACTTC.

Concerning this clonotype itself: A much bigger clone sits one base away, suggesting this may be a read error. The gene calls are TRBV7-9 and TRBJ1-1; 10 nucleotides agree with TRBD1. CDR1 and CDR2 (germline): SEHNR, FQNEAQ (reference sequence). The CDR3 consists of 16 residues. The CDR3 DNA is TGTGCCAGCAGCCCGAAGGAAGGACAGGGGGGAACTGAAGCTCTCTTT. Protein: CASSPKEGQGGTEALF.

On this clonotype itself: This may arise from a read error, as a much more abundant clone is one base away. The chain joins TRBV5-3 to TRBJ1-1; D is unclear. TRBV5-3 is designated an ORF whose function remains uncertain. The CDR3 is 15 residues long. V dropped 8 bases and J dropped 1 base, with 18 bases sitting between them. CDR3: CASEDGMWENTEAFF. Written as DNA, the CDR3 is TGTGCCAGCGAGGACGGTATGTGGGAGAACACTGAAGCTTTCTTT.

The rearrangement links TRBV6-5 to TRBJ2-1, with 10 nucleotides matching TRBD1. From germline, CDR1 is MNHEY and CDR2 SVGAGI. CDR3 length equals 15 residues. Germline trimming cut 6 bases from V and 6 bases from J; bases unmatched to any gene: 8. CDR3 protein: CASSFGTGVPNEQFF. The CDR3 DNA is TGTGCCAGCAGCTTCGGGACAGGGGTTCCCAATGAGCAGTTCTTC.

This clonotype was recorded many times. CDR3 sequence reads: CASSTISHSRGSEAFF. The CDR3, as DNA: TGTGCCAGCAGTACCATTTCTCACAGCCGGGGGTCTGAAGCTTTCTTT. This chain uses TRBV28 with TRBJ1-1, with TRBD1 as a possible D gene (5 bases). Trimming stripped 5 bases from V and 6 bases from J, with 22 bases between. The CDR3 is 16 amino acids. CDR1 is MDHEN and CDR2 is SYDVKM in the germline V gene.

Comments on this clonotype: Given a much more abundant clone one base away, this may be a read error. The chain couples TRBV6-6 to TRBJ1-5; a possible D gene is TRBD1 (6 bases). The ends were cut back, 1 base at V and 7 bases at J, with 17 bases in the middle. The CDR3 extends over 16 amino acids. The germline CDR1 and CDR2 sequences are MNHNY and SVGAGI (reference sequence). CDR3 region: CASSYLPGDERQPQHF. Here the CDR3 DNA reads TGTGCCAGCAGTTACTTGCCAGGGGACGAGAGGCAGCCCCAGCATTTT.

Points on this clonotype: Being one base from a much bigger clone, this may be a read error. The rearrangement links TRBV5-4 to TRBJ2-3; 12 bases match TRBD2. CDR1 is SGHNT, CDR2 YYREEE, per germline (reference sequence). The CDR3 extends over 18 amino acids. The CDR3 protein is CASSPLRTSGADTGTQYF. DNA of the CDR3: TGTGCCAGCAGCCCACTCCGGACTAGCGGGGCGGACACAGGTACGCAGTATTTT.

The chain links TRBV4-3 to TRBJ2-1; D is unresolved. CDR1 and CDR2 from the germline V gene are LGHNA and YSLEER. The CDR3 has 16 residues. The V gene lost 0 bases and the J gene lost 1 base, with 10 bases spanning the gap. The CDR3 region is CASSQDLSSSYNEQFF. Here the CDR3 DNA reads TGCGCCAGCAGCCAAGATCTTAGCAGTTCCTACAATGAGCAGTTCTTC.

As concerns this clonotype: Being one base from a much bigger clone, this may be a read error. The gene calls are TRBV4-3 and TRBJ2-7; TRBD2 might be the D (5 bases). V lost 0 bases and J lost 2, with 17 bases in between. There are 17 residues in the CDR3. Germline V lookup: CDR1 LGHNA, CDR2 YSLEER. As DNA, the CDR3 is TGCGCCAGCAGCCAAGATCATACGGGATCCCCGACCTACGAGCAGTACTTC. It specifies CASSQDHTGSPTYEQYF.

The chain couples TRBV24-1 to TRBJ2-3; the match to TRBD2 covers 10 bases. The junction had 4 bases not matched to a gene; V was cut back by 3 bases and J by 2 bases. CDR3 length equals 16 residues. Germline assignment: CDR1 KGHDR and CDR2 SFDVKD. CDR3 in amino acids: CATSDVGLAVTDTQYF. The CDR3 DNA sequence: TGTGCCACCAGTGATGTAGGACTAGCGGTCACAGATACGCAGTATTTT.